This T cell receptor (beta chain) was recovered during a study of shared clonotypes between healthy human individuals (TCRdb year 2020). For context, the study as a whole: The cohort comprised a couple of women and a few men aged 18 to 49 years. For each donor, CD4 naive and CD4 memory were each given three plates, CD8 naive was given two plates, and CD8 memory was given one plate. Blood TCR repertoires of five healthy adults were deeply sequenced to estimate repertoire size and the extent of clonotype sharing between individuals. Libraries were prepared and TCR repertoires were sequenced by different laboratories using diverse techniques, in order to increase sequencing depth and limit assay-specific biases. Leukapheresis yielded between about 0.85 and 10 billion PBMCs per donor. The research as a whole found: Across a few donors, 4.5% to 6.5% of naive CD4, roughly 3.4% of naive CD8, 2.3% of memory CD4, and roughly 0.41% of memory CD8 clonotypes were shared. Even with the large sequencing depth, rarefaction of the sorted-subset datasets indicated that sequencing was incomplete. Sampling was restricted to blood, and TCR repertoires in tissue are likely to differ from TCR repertoires in blood. Clonotypes shared by all four sorted-subset donors showed higher generation probabilities than non-shared clonotypes. Based on pairwise subsampling, the degree of clonotype sharing among donors was expected to be affected by sequencing depth. Because the study included a small number of donors, the genetic and exposure-history diversity represented was limited. Larger estimated clonotype richness was generally found for naive subsets than for memory subsets.

TCR CDR3 regions were amplified from genomic DNA by multiplex PCR using the deep immunoSEQ assay. Genomic DNA extracted from each cell subset was distributed evenly over all wells of several immunoSEQ 96-well plates, and each plate served as one replicate. Each replicate PCR for sorted subsets received about 220 ng genomic DNA, equal to tens of thousands of T cell genomes. Purified libraries were quantified with a Qubit 3.0 fluorometer, sized on a Bioanalyzer 2100, and re-quantified with the KAPA Library Quantification kit. Every immunoSEQ 96-well plate was sequenced on a dedicated single-read 150-cycle Illumina NextSeq 550 flow cell. The study's own analysis went as follows. The immunoSEQ output contained only junctional sequences without quality scores, so filtering could not match that applied to full-length reads. Sequences were annotated with PyIR, a Python wrapper for IgBLAST v1.9, and V/J genes and CDR3 were assigned using IMGT germline references. Reads were removed for weak V/J assignments (E-value above 1e-6), missing CDR3, stop codons, out-of-frame junctions, or ambiguous translated residues. A V3J clonotype was defined by an identical inferred V gene, J gene, and CDR3 amino acid sequence. The percentage overlap between two repertoires was calculated by dividing the number of shared unique clonotypes by the size of the smaller repertoire. Repertoire richness was assessed with RTK rarefaction, the Chao1 estimator, and Recon v2.1 estimates of unobserved clonotypes. OLGA was used to compute generation probabilities for all TCRbeta clonotypes that the gDNA method yielded from a handful of donors. Sourced from immuneACCESS, this table was stored by TCRdb with only in-frame sequences that have V and J called. A share of the clones is absent; for the studies checked, an unresolved V gene accounts for under half, and the remainder has no known explanation. Clone size and the V and J calls come from that table; the DNA yielded D and trimming. This sample gives about 2 million clones in total; over 85% of them show up just once. The ten largest clones take up approximately 1.2% of the sample.

CD8 naive samples were obtained by positive selection for CCR7 among CD45RO-negative cells, yielding a CD45RA+CCR7+ population from which TemRA cells were excluded. The donors were healthy, HIV-negative adults with no recently reported acute infections or vaccinations. Only Caucasian adults living in Nashville, Tennessee, USA were represented among the donors. Blood was obtained by leukapheresis, after which PBMCs were separated by Ficoll-Histopaque density gradient centrifugation and cryopreserved in liquid nitrogen vapor phase. Purity and quantity of every magnetically sorted T cell population were checked by analytical flow cytometry. Genomic DNA was isolated from every sorted fraction and measured by UV absorbance on a Nanodrop 2000c. For this clone: Which antigen it targets is not known. A read error may produce the germline difference seen at one junction end. This sample also contains other DNA sequences that code for the same CDR3.

Sequenced input: naive CD8+ T cells sorted from blood. Reading the label with the study, this specimen's cell subset or site is: CD45RA+CCR7+. The source is a man younger than 30 in good health.

Here the CDR3 is given as CASSLSLAGDYEQYF. In nucleotide form, the sequence is TGTGCCAGCAGTCTATCCTTAGCGGGAGACTACGAGCAGTACTTC. Here the chain combines TRBV27 and TRBJ2-7; 9 nucleotides in the junction match TRBD2. CDR1 and CDR2, looked up from the germline V gene (reference sequence), are MNHEY and SMNVEV. Measured from the cysteine to the phenylalanine, the CDR3 is 15 residues long. CDR3 DNA is the only sequence kept; it has 45 bases, read in frame from the first base.